The clone carrying this TCR beta chain came up once. Its antigen is undetermined. The CDR3 loop spans 12 amino acids. Trimming stripped 2 bases from V and 6 bases from J, with 5 bases between. Per germline, CDR1 SGHTA and CDR2 FQGNSA. These data come from a study of T cell responses to AZD1222 COVID-19 vaccine. Whole-study findings and limits: Most donors were white British, females outnumbered males, and clonal diversity was possibly underestimated.

Libraries were prepared by immunoSEQ multiplex PCR; TCRdb keeps only in-frame clonotypes and omits some of them. The repertoire holds 100,000 to 150,000 clones, with 90% as singletons. The clonotype comes from an adult in good health. Sequencing used peripheral blood, obtained on day 0 of AZD1222 vaccination. The genes are TRBV7-2 and TRBJ1-5; D is unresolved. The CDR3 reads CASSLPPQPQHF. In nucleotides, the CDR3 is TGTGCCAGCAGCTTACCCCCTCAGCCCCAGCATTTT. Supplemented by reference TRBV7-2 and TRBJ1-5, the full variable domain reads GAGVSQSPSNKVTEKGKDVELRCDPISGHTALYWYRQSLGQGLEFLIYFQGNSAPDKSGLPSDRFSAERTGGSVSTLTIQRTQQEDSAVYLCASSLPPQPQHFGDGTRLSIL.